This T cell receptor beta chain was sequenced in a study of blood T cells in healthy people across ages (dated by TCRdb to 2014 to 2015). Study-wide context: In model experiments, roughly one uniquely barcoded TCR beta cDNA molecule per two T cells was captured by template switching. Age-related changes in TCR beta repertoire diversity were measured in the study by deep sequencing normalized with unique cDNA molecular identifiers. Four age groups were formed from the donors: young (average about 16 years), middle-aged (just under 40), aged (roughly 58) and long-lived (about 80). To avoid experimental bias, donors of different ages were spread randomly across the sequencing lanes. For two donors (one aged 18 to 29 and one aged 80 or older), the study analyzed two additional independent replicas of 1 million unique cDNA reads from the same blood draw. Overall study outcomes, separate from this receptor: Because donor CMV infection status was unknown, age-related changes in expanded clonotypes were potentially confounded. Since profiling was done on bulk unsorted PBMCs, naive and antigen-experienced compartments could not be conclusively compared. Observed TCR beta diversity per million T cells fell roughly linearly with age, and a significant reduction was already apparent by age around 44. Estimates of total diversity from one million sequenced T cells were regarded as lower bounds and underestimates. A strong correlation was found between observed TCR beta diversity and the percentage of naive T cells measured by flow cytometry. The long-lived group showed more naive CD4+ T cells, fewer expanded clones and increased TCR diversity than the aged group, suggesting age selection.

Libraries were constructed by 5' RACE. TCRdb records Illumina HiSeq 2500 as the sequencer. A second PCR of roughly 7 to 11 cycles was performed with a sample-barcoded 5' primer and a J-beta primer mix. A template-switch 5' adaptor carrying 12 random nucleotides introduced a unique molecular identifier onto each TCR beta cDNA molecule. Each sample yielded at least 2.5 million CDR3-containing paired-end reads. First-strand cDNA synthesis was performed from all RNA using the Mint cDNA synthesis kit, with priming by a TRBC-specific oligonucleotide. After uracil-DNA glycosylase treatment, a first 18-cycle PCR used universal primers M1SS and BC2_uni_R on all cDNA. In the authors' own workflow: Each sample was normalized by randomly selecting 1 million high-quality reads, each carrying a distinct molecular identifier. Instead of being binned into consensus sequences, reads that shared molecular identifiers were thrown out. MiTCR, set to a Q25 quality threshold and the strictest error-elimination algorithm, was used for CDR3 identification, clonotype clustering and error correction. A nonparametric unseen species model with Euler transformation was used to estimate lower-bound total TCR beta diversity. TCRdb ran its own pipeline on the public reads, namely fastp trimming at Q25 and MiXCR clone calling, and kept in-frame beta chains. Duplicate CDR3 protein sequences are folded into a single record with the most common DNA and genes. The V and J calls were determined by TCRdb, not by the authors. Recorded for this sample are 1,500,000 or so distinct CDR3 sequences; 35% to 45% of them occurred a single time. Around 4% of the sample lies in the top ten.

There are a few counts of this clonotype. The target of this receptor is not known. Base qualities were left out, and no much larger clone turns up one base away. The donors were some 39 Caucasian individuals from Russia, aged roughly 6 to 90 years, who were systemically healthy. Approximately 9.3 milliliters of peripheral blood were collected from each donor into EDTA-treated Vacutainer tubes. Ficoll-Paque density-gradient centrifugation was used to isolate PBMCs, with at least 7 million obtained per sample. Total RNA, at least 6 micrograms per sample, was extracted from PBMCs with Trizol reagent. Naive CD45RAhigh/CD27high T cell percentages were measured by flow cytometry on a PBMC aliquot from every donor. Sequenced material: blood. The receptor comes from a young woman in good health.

The nucleotide sequence is given as TGCGCCAGCACGGCGGGGGGAGGGGCTGAGCAGTTCTTC. Its protein product is CASTAGGGAEQFF. The rearrangement combines TRBV4-1 with TRBJ2-1, with 8 bases in between that match TRBD2. For this chain, trimming is 7 bases at the V end and 9 bases at the J end, and the number of junction bases without a gene match is 8. From the germline V gene, CDR1 is MGHRA and CDR2 is YSYEKL. Inclusive of the bounding cysteine and phenylalanine, the CDR3 is 13 residues long. Only the CDR3 region is kept as DNA, spanning 39 bases read in frame from base 1.